Shown below are 18 T cell receptor beta chains from a single sample sequenced in a study of cytomegalovirus exposure and HLA in healthy donors. The primer mix had 60 Vbeta and 13 Jbeta primers. Here immunoSEQ multiplex PCR was the method, and the copy in TCRdb shows in-frame clones only, minus some. Of approximately 160,000 clones detected, about 73% appear once; the ten largest clones hold around 14%. Input material: PBMCs. The receptors derive from a woman between 45 and 65 years old in good health and CMV-seropositive.

The table lists this clone with a few counts. V usage is TRBV10-2 and J usage is TRBJ2-5; 8 positions match TRBD1. Germline V gives CDR1 WSHSY, CDR2 SAAADI. This CDR3 comprises 14 residues. V lost 7 bases and J lost 3; bases outside the gene matches: 7. The CDR3 loop reads CASKGRGRKETQYF. DNA for the CDR3: TGCGCCAGCAAGGGCAGGGGGCGGAAAGAGACCCAGTACTTC.

This chain links TRBV5-5 with TRBJ2-3; no clear D. The V gene's germline CDR1 is SGHKS and CDR2 YYEKEE (reference sequence). The CDR3 totals 14 residues. V lost 2 bases to trimming and J lost 4 bases, with 11 bases between them. The CDR3 bases are TGTGCCAGCAGCTTTGGTGGCCGGGCAGATACGCAGTATTTT. Encoded protein: CASSFGGRADTQYF.

This chain uses TRBV5-4 with TRBJ2-5; possibly TRBD2 for D (7 bases). Trimming pared 2 bases from V and 4 bases from J, leaving 12 bases between. The V gene's germline CDR1 is SGHNT and CDR2 YYREEE (reference sequence). CDR3 size: 14 residues. The CDR3 protein is CASSFQGRAETQYF. The CDR3 nucleotides read TGTGCCAGCAGCTTTCAGGGGAGGGCAGAGACCCAGTACTTC.

A few counts support this clone. The chain joins TRBV2 to TRBJ2-1; no clear D gene. The CDR3 runs to 11 residues. Per the germline V gene, CDR1 is SNHLY and CDR2 is FYNNEI. Trimming shortened V by 6 bases and J by 9 bases, and 9 bases separated the two germline ends. In nucleotides, the CDR3 is TGTGCCAGCAGAGCCAACGGTGAGCAGTTCTTC. This translates into CASRANGEQFF.

This clone was picked up one time. This chain links TRBV11-2 with TRBJ2-1; 8 nucleotides match TRBD1. Germline CDR1 reads SGHAT; CDR2 reads FQNNGV. Losses at the gene ends were 5 bases for V and 7 bases for J; bases not matched to a gene: 10. The CDR3 totals 15 residues. CDR3 DNA: TGTGCCAGCAGCCTCCGAGGGGACAGGTCGAATGAGCAGTTCTTC. Protein sequence: CASSLRGDRSNEQFF.

This chain links TRBV7-3 with TRBJ2-3; a weak D match, TRBD2 (5 bases). The CDR3 loop spans 13 amino acids. V was pared by 3 bases and J by 2 bases, with 6 bases between. In germline, CDR1 is SGHTA, CDR2 FQGTGA. CDR3 DNA: TGTGCCAGCAGCTTCCGGGACACAGATACGCAGTATTTT. Its protein product is CASSFRDTDTQYF.

The chain is built from TRBV5-1 and TRBJ2-1; 10 bases fit TRBD2. V lost 4 bases to trimming and J lost 5 bases; unmatched junction nucleotides: 3. CDR3 length: 14 residues. Germline V gene lookup returns CDR1 SGHRS and CDR2 YFSETQ. The CDR3 DNA sequence: TGCGCCAGCAGCCAAGGACTAGCGGACAATGAGCAGTTCTTC. Translating it yields CASSQGLADNEQFF.

This clone is a singleton in its sample. This CDR3 reads CASGRQGIHEQYF. CDR3 in DNA: TGCGCCAGCGGACGACAGGGAATCCACGAGCAGTACTTC. The chain uses TRBV5-1 and TRBJ2-7; TRBD1 agrees at 7 bases. The CDR3 length is 13 residues. CDR1 is SGHRS and CDR2 is YFSETQ in the germline V gene. V lost 7 bases to trimming and J lost 5 bases; unmatched junction nucleotides: 9.

The chain joins TRBV9 to TRBJ2-1; 13 bases agree with TRBD2. This CDR3 comprises 16 residues. Germline CDR1 and CDR2: SGDLS and YYNGEE. V was pared by 4 bases and J by 8 bases, with 9 bases of the junction left unmatched. The CDR3 DNA reads TGTGCCAGCAGCCCCACTAGCGGGGGGGCTTTCTATGAGCAGTTCTTC. Amino acids: CASSPTSGGAFYEQFF.

J is TRBJ2-2 and V is TRBV7-8; D might be TRBD2 (6 bases). This CDR3 spans 15 amino acids. The germline V and J ends were trimmed by 1 base and 4 bases, with 10 bases remaining between them. Germline V gene sequence: CDR1 SGHVS, CDR2 FQNEAQ. Here the CDR3 DNA reads TGTGCCAGCAGCTTAGTGGCGGGGTCCACCGGGGAGCTGTTTTTT. Encoded protein: CASSLVAGSTGELFF.

The V gene is TRBV13, the J gene TRBJ2-5; 8 bases are shared with TRBD2. The CDR3 is 15 residues long. CDR1 and CDR2 from the germline V gene are PRHDT and FYEKMQ (reference sequence). J gave up 2 bases and V 5 bases, and 7 bases lay outside the gene matches. CDR3 residues: CASSPRLAGQETQYF. Here the CDR3 DNA reads TGTGCCAGCAGCCCACGTCTAGCGGGTCAAGAGACCCAGTACTTC.

The V gene is TRBV5-4, the J gene TRBJ2-3; 11 bases line up with TRBD2. The germline gives CDR1 SGHNT, CDR2 YYREEE (reference sequence). V was clipped by 2 bases and J by 2 bases; unmatched bases: 4. The CDR3 loop spans 16 amino acids. The CDR3 region is CASSLRLAGNTDTQYF. The CDR3, as DNA: TGTGCCAGCAGCTTACGACTAGCGGGGAACACAGATACGCAGTATTTT.

The V call is TRBV9, the J call TRBJ1-6; tentative D call: TRBD1 (6 bases). Trimming left V 3 bases short and J 7 bases short, with 14 bases between. CDR3 size: 15 residues. Germline V CDR1 and CDR2: SGDLS, YYNGEE. This CDR3 reads CASSEGDTKNSPLHF. The CDR3 DNA sequence: TGTGCCAGCAGCGAGGGGGACACGAAAAATTCACCCCTCCACTTT.

This sequence joins TRBV2 and TRBJ1-4, with a weak D call TRBD1 (6 bases). CDR1 and CDR2 (germline): SNHLY, FYNNEI. The CDR3 is made up of 14 amino acids. Trimming cost V 3 bases and J 7 bases, with 12 bases left between them. The CDR3 sequence: CASSDQGLGEKLFF. The CDR3 DNA is TGTGCCAGCAGTGATCAGGGGCTAGGTGAAAAACTGTTTTTT. The entire variable domain, with the rest obtained from reference TRBV2 and TRBJ1-4, is as follows: EPEVTQTPSHQVTQMGQEVILRCVPISNHLYFYWYRQILGQKVEFLVSFYNNEISEKSEIFDDQFSVERPDGSNFTLKIRSTKLEDSAMYFCASSDQGLGEKLFFGSGTQLSVL.

This chain connects TRBV2 to TRBJ2-3, with 11 bases aligning to TRBD2. The CDR3 consists of 15 residues. V lost 2 bases to trimming and J lost 4 bases; unmatched junction nucleotides: 2. CDR1 and CDR2 (germline): SNHLY, FYNNEI. The CDR3, as DNA: TGTGCCAGCAGTGAACCTAGCGGGGGGCCAGATACGCAGTATTTT. It yields the protein CASSEPSGGPDTQYF.

The chain carries TRBV19 and TRBJ1-5, with a tentative D call TRBD1 (6 bases). The V gene lost 5 bases and the J gene lost 0 bases, with 14 bases spanning the gap. This CDR3 is built from 16 residues. From germline, CDR1 is LNHDA and CDR2 SQIVND (reference sequence). The CDR3 bases are TGTGCCAGTAGTTACGGCAGGGGAGATAGCAATCAGCCCCAGCATTTT. Protein: CASSYGRGDSNQPQHF.

The rearrangement joins TRBV19 to TRBJ2-2, with a possible D match to TRBD2 (6 bases). CDR1 and CDR2 (germline): LNHDA, SQIVND (reference sequence). CDR3 length: 11 residues. The V and J ends lost 8 bases and 5 bases respectively, with 6 bases between them. The CDR3 spells CASGGTGELFF. The CDR3 region has the DNA TGTGCCAGTGGGGGGACCGGGGAGCTGTTTTTT.

This clone was recorded a few times. V and J are TRBV29-1 and TRBJ1-1; 8 bases map to TRBD1. This CDR3 contains 13 residues. The germline V gene encodes CDR1 SQVTM and CDR2 ANQGSEA. V shed 7 bases, J shed 4 bases, and the junction held 8 bases outside the gene matches. The CDR3 nucleotides read TGCAGCGGGCAGGGGGCGTACAGCACTGAAGCTTTCTTT. It codes for CSGQGAYSTEAFF.